Listed below are T cell receptor beta chains from one sample, sequenced in a study of blood T cell repertoires in COVID-19. Only in-frame clones appear in the TCRdb table, and some are missing; sequencing was by immunoSEQ multiplex PCR. Altogether roughly 97,000 clones are present, around 90% being singletons, with the ten largest covering 5% to 6.5%. The sample comprised peripheral blood. These receptors originate from a human donor in a cohort sampled during active COVID-19. Both conserved end residues are part of each CDR3. D genes are given only for firm matches. Where a row states a size, it is once, few, many or the class of an expanded clone; other rows omit it.

clone_size	v_call	j_call	d_call	cdr3_nt	cdr3_aa
NA	TRBV7-2	TRBJ1-2	NA	TGTGCCAGCAGCCCAGCGCGGGGTTTATTCGGGGATGGCTACACCTTC	CASSPARGLFGDGYTF
NA	TRBV20-1	TRBJ1-1	NA	TGCAGTCCTTCAGACAGGACAAAAGCTTTCTTT	CSPSDRTKAFF
NA	TRBV27	TRBJ2-7	TRBD1	TGTGCCAGCAGTTTTTTTCAGGGGGCCTACGAGCAGTACTTC	CASSFFQGAYEQYF
NA	TRBV5-6	TRBJ1-2	NA	TGTGCCAGCAGCTTGCTCGGGGGGGGCCGGGATGGCTACACCTTC	CASSLLGGGRDGYTF
NA	TRBV7-8	TRBJ1-6	TRBD1	TGTGCCAGCAGCTTAGGAAACAGACAGGGCTGGGTTTCACCCCTCCACTTT	CASSLGNRQGWVSPLHF
once	TRBV27	TRBJ1-1	TRBD1	TGTGCCAGCAGTTTATACGGGACAGCCACCGAAGCTTTCTTT	CASSLYGTATEAFF
NA	TRBV10-2	TRBJ2-7	NA	TGCGCCAGCAGTGAGTCGCGGCAGGGCCTATCCTACGAGCAGTACTTC	CASSESRQGLSYEQYF
few	TRBV19	TRBJ1-2	NA	TGTGCCAGTAGTAGAAGGCAGGGTGGTGGCTACACCTTC	CASSRRQGGGYTF
NA	TRBV28	TRBJ2-5	NA	TGTGCCAGTCAGGACAGAAGATGGACCCAGTACTTC	CASQDRRWTQYF
NA	TRBV7-2	TRBJ1-1	NA	TGTGCCAGCAGTCCTCAAGGGGGGAACACTGAAGCTTTCTTT	CASSPQGGNTEAFF
NA	TRBV5-5	TRBJ1-2	TRBD1	TGTGCCAGCAGCTTCTTACAGGGGGCCTTGGACTATGGCTACACCTTC	CASSFLQGALDYGYTF
NA	TRBV28	TRBJ2-7	TRBD2	TGTGCCAGCAGTGAATACCGACTAGCGGGAGAACACTACGAGCAGTACTTC	CASSEYRLAGEHYEQYF
few	TRBV28	TRBJ2-1	TRBD1	TGTGCCAGCAGTATGACAGGGGGAACCTACAATGAGCAGTTCTTC	CASSMTGGTYNEQFF
NA	TRBV15	TRBJ1-6	NA	TGTGCCACCAGCAGAGATCTTCAGGGAATGGGGTCACCCCTCCACTTT	CATSRDLQGMGSPLHF
NA	TRBV5-6	TRBJ1-2	NA	TGTGCCAGCAGCTTCTCATCTCAAGGACAGCGCGTCCTGAGCTACACCTTC	CASSFSSQGQRVLSYTF